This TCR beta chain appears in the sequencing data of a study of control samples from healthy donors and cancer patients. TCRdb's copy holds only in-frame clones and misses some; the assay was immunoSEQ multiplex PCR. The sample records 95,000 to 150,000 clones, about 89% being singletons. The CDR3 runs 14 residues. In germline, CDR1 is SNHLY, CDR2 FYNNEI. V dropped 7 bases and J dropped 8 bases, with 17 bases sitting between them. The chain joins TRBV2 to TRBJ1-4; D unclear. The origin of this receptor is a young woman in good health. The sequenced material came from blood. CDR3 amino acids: CASNTGYEGEKLFF. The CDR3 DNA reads TGTGCCAGCAATACTGGGTACGAAGGGGAAAAACTGTTTTTT.